Listed here are 29 T cell receptor beta chains from one sample, sequenced in a study of regulatory T cells in long-lasting Graves disease. Library construction for TCR beta used iRepertoire HTBI primers and Arm-PCR of CDR3 regions. From the multiplex PCR reads, TCRdb called clonotypes with MiXCR, one entry per CDR3 protein. The sample has more than 650,000 distinct CDR3 sequences; about 32% are singletons. The time point here: persistent/refractory GD, antithyroid drugs over 5 years with positive TRAb. Isolated PBMC RNA provided the starting material for the TCR library. The material was peripheral blood mononuclear cells (PBMCs), obtained when the disease was refractory, from a patient treated with antithyroid drugs. Every receptor here comes from a female donor with Graves disease.

This chain joins TRBV6-9 and TRBJ2-7; D is undetermined. Trimming took off 2 bases at V and 0 bases at J, with 8 bases between the two ends. Germline V gives CDR1 MNHGY, CDR2 SVAAGI. The CDR3 is made up of 14 amino acids. CDR3 loop: CASSYTISSYEQYF. For the CDR3, the DNA is TGTGCCAGCAGTTATACTATCTCCTCCTACGAGCAGTACTTC.

This clonotype has ten or more counts. This chain uses TRBV2 with TRBJ2-7; 11 bases fit TRBD2. Per germline, CDR1 SNHLY and CDR2 FYNNEI. The CDR3 spans 13 residues. The V and J ends lost 10 bases and 4 bases, in that order; junction bases with no gene match: 6. CDR3 residues: CAISGTSGYEQYF. The DNA of the CDR3 is TGTGCCATTTCCGGGACTAGCGGTTACGAGCAGTACTTC.

In this sample, this clonotype turned up a few times. The V call is TRBV2, the J call TRBJ2-4, with 10 nucleotides matching TRBD2. V dropped 5 bases and J dropped 1; count of bases not matched to a gene: 2. The CDR3 runs 15 residues. Germline loops: CDR1 SNHLY, CDR2 FYNNEI. The CDR3 loop reads CASSIAGGAKNIQYF. The CDR3 DNA sequence: TGTGCCAGCAGTATAGCGGGAGGTGCCAAAAACATTCAGTACTTC.

This clonotype has more than one count but fewer than ten. The chain is built from TRBV15 and TRBJ1-2; no clear D gene. CDR3 size: 13 residues. Between the trimmed V and J ends, which lost 1 base and 1 base, there was a span of 4 bases. Germline CDR1 reads LNHNV; CDR2 reads YYDKDF (reference sequence). The CDR3 DNA is TGTGCCACCAGCAGAGGGGTTAACTATGGCTACACCTTC. Its protein is CATSRGVNYGYTF.

This clonotype was recorded at least ten times. The chain recombines TRBV2 with TRBJ1-2; D might be TRBD1 (6 bases). Trimming stripped 6 bases from V and 6 bases from J, with 14 bases between. CDR3 length: 13 amino acids. CDR1 and CDR2 from the germline V gene are SNHLY and FYNNEI. The CDR3 DNA reads TGTGCCAGCAGCCGGGACAAAGGCGATGGCTACACCTTC. The encoded protein is CASSRDKGDGYTF. Together with reference TRBV2 and TRBJ1-2, the CDR3 gives the full variable domain: EPEVTQTPSHQVTQMGQEVILRCVPISNHLYFYWYRQILGQKVEFLVSFYNNEISEKSEIFDDQFSVERPDGSNFTLKIRSTKLEDSAMYFCASSRDKGDGYTFGSGTRLTVV.

This clonotype has a handful of counts. The J gene is TRBJ1-3, the V gene TRBV19, with D perhaps matching TRBD1 (6 bases). CDR1 is LNHDA, CDR2 SQIVND, per germline (reference sequence). Trimming left V 5 bases short and J 0 bases short, with 11 bases between. The CDR3 loop spans 15 amino acids. CDR3 region: CASSVTGSSGNTIYF. CDR3 sequence (DNA): TGTGCCAGTAGTGTGACAGGAAGCTCTGGAAACACCATATATTTT.

This clonotype was recorded a few times. The chain has TRBV19 and TRBJ2-6, with a tentative D call TRBD1 (6 bases). Trimming took 9 bases from V and 4 from J, leaving 13 bases between them. CDR1 is LNHDA and CDR2 is SQIVND in the germline V gene (reference sequence). There are 14 residues in the CDR3. CDR3: CASDTGSGANVLTF. The CDR3 nucleotides are TGTGCCAGCGATACAGGGTCAGGGGCCAACGTCCTGACTTTC. Full variable domain (remainder filled in from reference TRBV19 and TRBJ2-6): DGGITQSPKYLFRKEGQNVTLSCEQNLNHDAMYWYRQDPGQGLRLIYYSQIVNDFQKGDIAEGYSVSREKKESFPLTVTSAQKNPTAFYLCASDTGSGANVLTFGAGSRLTVL.

CDR3 in amino acids: CASSLIDGEQFF. The CDR3 DNA reads as TGTGCCAGCAGTTTAATCGACGGTGAGCAGTTCTTC. The rearrangement links TRBV12-3 or TRBV12-4 to TRBJ2-1; D unresolved. Trimming removed 2 bases at V and 9 bases at J, with 8 bases between. This CDR3 is built from 12 residues.

The J gene is TRBJ1-2, the V gene TRBV19; no clear D. The V and J ends lost 8 bases and 4 bases respectively, with 14 bases between them. Looked up from germline, CDR1 is LNHDA and CDR2 is SQIVND (reference sequence). CDR3 length equals 13 residues. In DNA, the CDR3 is TGTGCCAGTCGAGGAGTTCAGCTCTATGGCTACACCTTC. This sequence encodes CASRGVQLYGYTF.

This chain connects TRBV6-1 to TRBJ1-1; D uncertain. V was trimmed by 5 bases and J by 3 bases, leaving 10 bases between them. In germline, CDR1 is MNHNS, CDR2 SASEGT. The CDR3 is made up of 13 amino acids. This chain's CDR3 is CASSQEEDTEAFF. The CDR3 DNA sequence: TGTGCCAGCAGTCAGGAGGAGGACACTGAAGCTTTCTTT.

This clonotype was found many times. The J gene is TRBJ1-1, the V gene TRBV28; D is unclear. The germline gives CDR1 MDHEN, CDR2 SYDVKM. The CDR3 loop spans 14 amino acids. Trimming left V 6 bases short and J 4 bases short, with 15 bases between. CDR3 in amino acids: CASSLGRDTTEAFF. The CDR3 coding sequence is TGTGCCAGCAGCCTGGGCCGGGATACCACTGAAGCTTTCTTT.

This clonotype was seen a few times. The rearrangement uses TRBV20-1 and TRBJ1-6, with no clear D. Germline-derived CDR1 and CDR2 are DFQATT and SNEGSKA (reference sequence). V lost 6 bases, J lost 10 bases, and 13 bases lay in between. The CDR3 totals 12 residues. CDR3 loop: CSAFHTESPLHF. CDR3 DNA sequence: TGCAGTGCCTTTCATACCGAGTCACCCCTCCACTTT.

This clonotype showed up just a few times. V is TRBV6-1 and J is TRBJ1-5; unclear D gene. Trimming left V 6 bases short and J 0 bases short, with 12 bases between. The germline V gene encodes CDR1 MNHNS and CDR2 SASEGT. This CDR3 is 15 amino acids long. For the CDR3, the DNA is TGTGCCAGCAGCTCCGGGAACCCTAGCAATCAGCCCCAGCATTTT. It is translated as CASSSGNPSNQPQHF.

The genes are TRBV5-6 and TRBJ1-1, with D possibly matching TRBD1 (6 bases). The CDR3 contains 15 residues. V lost 6 bases and J lost 1, with 16 bases in between. The germline gives CDR1 SGHDT, CDR2 YYEEEE. This CDR3 is CASKVGGAGNTEAFF. The CDR3 region has the DNA TGTGCCAGCAAAGTGGGGGGGGCTGGGAACACTGAAGCTTTCTTT.

This clonotype was seen a handful of times. The V call is TRBV5-6, the J call TRBJ2-2; no reliable D call. CDR1 is SGHDT and CDR2 is YYEEEE in the germline V gene. The CDR3 sequence is 17 residues long. V dropped 2 bases and J dropped 4 bases, with 18 bases sitting between them. CDR3 nucleotides: TGTGCCAGCAGCTTACTACGTGGGGAATACGGCACCGGGGAGCTGTTTTTT. Its translation is CASSLLRGEYGTGELFF.

This clonotype was picked up a small number of times. The genes are TRBV5-1 and TRBJ1-2; no reliable D call. Trimming shortened V by 4 bases and J by 1 base, and 20 bases separated the two germline ends. The V gene's germline CDR1 is SGHRS and CDR2 YFSETQ. There are 17 residues in the CDR3. CDR3 nucleotide sequence: TGCGCCAGCAGCCTAGACAAACCGACCCGTCTTAACTATGGCTACACCTTC. It specifies CASSLDKPTRLNYGYTF.

This chain uses TRBV18 with TRBJ2-2, with D unresolved. This CDR3 spans 15 amino acids. Germline CDR1 is KGHSH and CDR2 is LQKENI. Trimming shortened V by 1 base and J by 0 bases, and 6 bases separated the two germline ends. Here the CDR3 DNA reads TGTGCCAGCTCACCACAACGTTCGAACACCGGGGAGCTGTTTTTT. Protein product: CASSPQRSNTGELFF.

This clonotype has a count of ten or more. The chain employs TRBV12-3 or TRBV12-4 and TRBJ1-1, with D possibly matching TRBD1 (6 bases). Deletions cut 7 bases from V and 1 base from J, with 10 bases between. This CDR3 region has 13 residues. The CDR3 bases are TGTGCCAGCATTAGGACAGCGAACACTGAAGCTTTCTTT. Protein sequence: CASIRTANTEAFF.

The chain employs TRBV6-1 and TRBJ2-7; 7 bases agree with TRBD1. This CDR3 has 16 residues. The trim removed 5 bases at V and 3 bases at J, leaving 13 bases unmatched. Germline values: CDR1 MNHNS, CDR2 SASEGT. The CDR3 loop is CASSPAVTGHGYEQYF. CDR3 nucleotide sequence: TGTGCCAGCAGTCCCGCCGTGACAGGGCACGGCTACGAGCAGTACTTC.

As concerns this clonotype: The germline gene is not matched at one end of the junction; a read error may be the cause. The rearrangement links TRBV4-2 to TRBJ1-2; D is perhaps TRBD1 (6 bases). CDR1 LGHNA and CDR2 YNFKEQ come from the germline V gene. The length of the CDR3 is 13 residues. CDR3 bases: TGTGCCAGCAGCCAAGCTTCAGGGGACCACGGGGCCTTC. This encodes CASSQASGDHGAF.

This clonotype was seen only a few times. The chain couples TRBV30 to TRBJ1-2, with 7 bases matching TRBD1. The CDR3 sequence is 13 residues long. Germline CDR1 and CDR2: GTSNPN and SVGIG (reference sequence). Trimming took 3 bases from V and 3 from J; bases not matched to a gene: 4. The CDR3 loop is CAWRRDSYYGYTF. CDR3 in DNA: TGTGCCTGGAGACGGGACAGTTACTATGGCTACACCTTC.

The rearrangement joins TRBV2 to TRBJ1-3, with D perhaps matching TRBD1 (5 bases). The V end was cut by 7 bases, the J end by 2 bases, with 9 bases between. Germline loops: CDR1 SNHLY, CDR2 FYNNEI. The CDR3 consists of 13 residues. CDR3 in amino acids: CASTRDAGNTIYF. The CDR3 DNA sequence: TGTGCCAGCACAAGGGACGCTGGAAACACCATATATTTT.

A word on this clonotype: A much bigger clone sits one base away, suggesting this may be a read error. Because the CDR3 is missing its conserved closing phenylalanine or tryptophan, this is likely a read error. The chain is built from TRBV12-3 or TRBV12-4 and TRBJ1-2; tentative D call: TRBD1 (5 bases). The CDR3 has 16 amino acids. Deletions cut 6 bases from V and 0 bases from J, with 17 bases between. The CDR3 protein is CASSPIRGKANYGYTS. For the CDR3, the DNA is TGTGCCAGCAGCCCTATTCGGGGGAAAGCTAACTATGGCTACACCTCC.

This clonotype was picked up many times. The chain recombines TRBV6-1 with TRBJ1-2; tentative D call: TRBD1 (5 bases). The germline CDR1 and CDR2 sequences are MNHNS and SASEGT. Trimming removed 5 bases from V and 7 bases from J, with 11 bases in between. The CDR3 covers 12 residues. CDR3 in amino acids: CASSRDSAGYTF. DNA for the CDR3: TGTGCCAGCAGTCGGGACTCGGCTGGCTACACCTTC.

Regarding this clonotype: This may stem from a read error, because a much larger clone lies one nucleotide away. V and J are TRBV6-1 and TRBJ2-7; possibly TRBD2 for D (5 bases). The J call may be faulty, since TRBJ2-5 better matches the DNA end. Germline V CDR1 and CDR2: MNHNS, SASEGT. There are 14 residues in the CDR3. The CDR3 is CASSFDPERVTQYF. The CDR3 DNA reads as TGTGCCAGCAGCTTCGACCCGGAGAGGGTGACCCAGTACTTC.

The table lists this clonotype with a few counts. V usage is TRBV6-1 and J usage is TRBJ1-1; D remains unclear. V was pared by 2 bases and J by 5 bases, with 9 bases between. The germline gives CDR1 MNHNS, CDR2 SASEGT. The length of the CDR3 is 13 residues. CDR3 residues: CASSETLGTEAFF. DNA for the CDR3: TGTGCCAGCAGTGAAACTCTGGGGACTGAAGCTTTCTTT.

This clonotype was picked up a small number of times. The chain couples TRBV30 to TRBJ1-1; no clear D gene. The CDR3 runs to 12 residues. V was cut by 1 base and J by 3 bases, with 6 bases left in between. Germline assignment: CDR1 GTSNPN and CDR2 SVGIG (reference sequence). This CDR3 reads CAWSGLDTEAFF. CDR3 in DNA: TGTGCCTGGAGTGGGTTGGACACTGAAGCTTTCTTT.

The J gene is TRBJ2-2, the V gene TRBV19, with 13 bases aligning to TRBD2. The CDR3 spans 19 residues. Unmatched junction bases numbered 16, after V lost 6 bases and J lost 6 bases. From germline, CDR1 is LNHDA and CDR2 SQIVND (reference sequence). The CDR3 sequence is CASSPRARLAGGAAGELFF. CDR3 in DNA: TGTGCCAGTAGCCCGAGGGCCCGACTAGCGGGAGGAGCGGCCGGGGAGCTGTTTTTT.

With respect to this clonotype: Since a much larger clone is just one base distant, this may be a read error. The V and J genes are TRBV6-2 or TRBV6-3 and TRBJ1-2; D not certain. Looked up from germline, CDR1 is MNHEY and CDR2 is SVGEGT. The CDR3 spans 13 residues. CDR3 sequence (DNA): TGTGCCAGCAGTGAGATGCCTAACCATGGCTACACCTTC. Translating gives CASSEMPNHGYTF.